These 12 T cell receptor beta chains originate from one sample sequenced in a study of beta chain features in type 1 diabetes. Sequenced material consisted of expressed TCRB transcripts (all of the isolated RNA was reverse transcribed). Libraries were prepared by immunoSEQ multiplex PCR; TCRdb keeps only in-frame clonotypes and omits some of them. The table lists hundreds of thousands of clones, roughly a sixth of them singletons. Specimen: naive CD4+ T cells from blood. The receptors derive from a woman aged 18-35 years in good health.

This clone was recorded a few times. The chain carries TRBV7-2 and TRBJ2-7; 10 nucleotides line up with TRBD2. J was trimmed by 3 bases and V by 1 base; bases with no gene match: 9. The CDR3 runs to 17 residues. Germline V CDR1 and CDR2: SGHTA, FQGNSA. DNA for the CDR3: TGTGCCAGCAGCTTAGAGGGAACTAGCGGGATTTACTACGAGCAGTACTTC. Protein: CASSLEGTSGIYYEQYF.

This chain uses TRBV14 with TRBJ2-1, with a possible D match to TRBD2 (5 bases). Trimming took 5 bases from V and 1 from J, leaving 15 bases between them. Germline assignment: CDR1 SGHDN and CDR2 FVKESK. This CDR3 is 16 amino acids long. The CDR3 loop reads CASSNLPAVSYNEQFF. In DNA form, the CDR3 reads TGTGCCAGCAGCAACCTCCCAGCGGTTTCCTACAATGAGCAGTTCTTC.

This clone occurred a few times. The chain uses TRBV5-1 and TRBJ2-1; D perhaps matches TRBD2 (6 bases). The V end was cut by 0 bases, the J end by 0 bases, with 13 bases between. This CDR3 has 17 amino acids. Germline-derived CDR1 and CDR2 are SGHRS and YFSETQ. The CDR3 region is CASSLARGVSSYNEQFF. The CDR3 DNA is TGCGCCAGCAGCTTGGCGCGGGGAGTAAGCTCCTACAATGAGCAGTTCTTC.

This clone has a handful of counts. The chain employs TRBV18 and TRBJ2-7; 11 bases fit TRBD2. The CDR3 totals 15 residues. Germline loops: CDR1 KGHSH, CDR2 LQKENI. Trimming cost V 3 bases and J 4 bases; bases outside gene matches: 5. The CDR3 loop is CASSPLAGGRYEQYF. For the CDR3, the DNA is TGTGCCAGCTCACCCTTAGCGGGAGGGCGTTACGAGCAGTACTTC.

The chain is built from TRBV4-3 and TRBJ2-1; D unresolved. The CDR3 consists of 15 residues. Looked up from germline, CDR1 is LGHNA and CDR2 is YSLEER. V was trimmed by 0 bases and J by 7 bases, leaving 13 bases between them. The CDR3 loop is CASSQDSSGRNEQFF. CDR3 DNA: TGCGCCAGCAGCCAAGACTCGTCCGGACGGAATGAGCAGTTCTTC.

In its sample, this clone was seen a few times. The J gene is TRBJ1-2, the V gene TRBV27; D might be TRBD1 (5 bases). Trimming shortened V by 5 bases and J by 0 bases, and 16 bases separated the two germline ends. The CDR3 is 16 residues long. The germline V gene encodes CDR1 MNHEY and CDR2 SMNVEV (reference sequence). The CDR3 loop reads CASSTFRGRTNYGYTF. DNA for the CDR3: TGTGCCAGCAGTACTTTCCGGGGGAGGACTAACTATGGCTACACCTTC.

Here the CDR3 DNA reads TGCGCCAGCAGCCAAGATCGGATGGGGGAGCAGTTCTTC. It yields the protein CASSQDRMGEQFF. The V gene is TRBV4-3, the J gene TRBJ2-1; D ambiguous. The CDR3 sequence is 13 residues long. Germline lookup yields CDR1 LGHNA and CDR2 YSLEER. Trimming took off 0 bases at V and 10 bases at J, with 10 bases between the two ends.

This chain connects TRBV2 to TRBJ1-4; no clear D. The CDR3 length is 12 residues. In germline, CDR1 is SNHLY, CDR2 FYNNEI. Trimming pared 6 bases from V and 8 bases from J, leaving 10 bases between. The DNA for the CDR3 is TGTGCCAGCAGCGGAGGTGGGGAAAAACTGTTTTTT. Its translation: CASSGGGEKLFF. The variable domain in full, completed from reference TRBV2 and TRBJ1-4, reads EPEVTQTPSHQVTQMGQEVILRCVPISNHLYFYWYRQILGQKVEFLVSFYNNEISEKSEIFDDQFSVERPDGSNFTLKIRSTKLEDSAMYFCASSGGGEKLFFGSGTQLSVL.

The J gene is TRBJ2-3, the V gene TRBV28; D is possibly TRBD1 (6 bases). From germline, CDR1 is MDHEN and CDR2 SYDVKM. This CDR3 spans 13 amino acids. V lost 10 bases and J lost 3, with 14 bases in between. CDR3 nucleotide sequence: TGTGCCACCAATACCAGGGGAACAGATACGCAGTATTTT. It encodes CATNTRGTDTQYF.

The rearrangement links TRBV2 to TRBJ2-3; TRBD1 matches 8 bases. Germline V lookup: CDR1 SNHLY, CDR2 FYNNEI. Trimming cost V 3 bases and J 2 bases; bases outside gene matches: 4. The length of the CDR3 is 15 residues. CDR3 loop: CASSDQGAHTDTQYF. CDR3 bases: TGTGCCAGCAGTGACCAGGGGGCCCACACAGATACGCAGTATTTT.

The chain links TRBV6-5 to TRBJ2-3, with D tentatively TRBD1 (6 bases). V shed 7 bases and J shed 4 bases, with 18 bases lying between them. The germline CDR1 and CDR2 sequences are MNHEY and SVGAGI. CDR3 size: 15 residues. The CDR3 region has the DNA TGTGCCAGCACCTCGATAACAGGGCGGGCAGATACGCAGTATTTT. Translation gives CASTSITGRADTQYF.

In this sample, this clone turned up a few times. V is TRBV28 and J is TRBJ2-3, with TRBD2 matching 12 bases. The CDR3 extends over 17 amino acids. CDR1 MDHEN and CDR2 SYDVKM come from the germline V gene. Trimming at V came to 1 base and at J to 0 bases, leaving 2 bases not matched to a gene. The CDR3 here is CASSLLLAGGSTDTQYF. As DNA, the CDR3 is TGTGCCAGCAGTTTATTACTAGCGGGAGGCAGCACAGATACGCAGTATTTT.